This T cell receptor (beta chain) was recorded in a study of OX40 agonist ivuxolimab in advanced cancers. Study-wide context: At 82.7% male, the cohort had a mean age of about 60 years, ranging from about 23 to 79. One hepatocellular carcinoma and a couple of cutaneous melanoma patients partially responded. General study results and limits: The study found that CD8+ T cells averaged more expanded clones than CD4+.

The CDR3 sequence is 16 residues long. Germline V CDR1 and CDR2: SGHVS, FQNEAQ. Assay used: immunoSEQ multiplex PCR; TCRdb lists only in-frame clones, some missing. The sample records about 28,000 clones, 86% being singletons. In regard to this clone: The target antigen is unknown. At one end the junction does not follow the germline gene, possibly because of a read error.

This TCR derives from an adult with an advanced solid tumor such as melanoma, head and neck, liver or kidney cancer. The V and J genes are TRBV7-8 and TRBJ2-7; TRBD1 matches at 12 bases. Material: CD4+ or CD8+ T cells sorted from blood, obtained in a trial of the OX40 agonist ivuxolimab. The CDR3 is CASSFRGTGGSDEQYF. The CDR3, as DNA: TGTGCCAGCAGCTTTAGGGGGACAGGGGGCTCCGACGAGCAGTACTTC.